This T cell receptor (beta chain) was documented in a study of blood T cell repertoires in COVID-19. TCRdb's copy holds only in-frame clones and misses some; the assay was immunoSEQ multiplex PCR. Of around 80,000 clones listed, roughly 80% are singletons. The V end lost 6 bases, the J end lost 5 bases, and 20 bases lay between the germline ends. This CDR3 comprises 15 residues. Germline assignment: CDR1 MNHEY and CDR2 SVGAGI. J is TRBJ2-7 and V is TRBV6-5; D may be TRBD2 (6 bases). The source material was peripheral blood. The source of this sequence is a woman at least 80 years old with active or convalescent COVID-19. The CDR3 DNA reads as TGTGCCAGCAGGAACAACCCGACTAGTTACCACGAGCAGTACTTC. Amino acid sequence: CASRNNPTSYHEQYF.